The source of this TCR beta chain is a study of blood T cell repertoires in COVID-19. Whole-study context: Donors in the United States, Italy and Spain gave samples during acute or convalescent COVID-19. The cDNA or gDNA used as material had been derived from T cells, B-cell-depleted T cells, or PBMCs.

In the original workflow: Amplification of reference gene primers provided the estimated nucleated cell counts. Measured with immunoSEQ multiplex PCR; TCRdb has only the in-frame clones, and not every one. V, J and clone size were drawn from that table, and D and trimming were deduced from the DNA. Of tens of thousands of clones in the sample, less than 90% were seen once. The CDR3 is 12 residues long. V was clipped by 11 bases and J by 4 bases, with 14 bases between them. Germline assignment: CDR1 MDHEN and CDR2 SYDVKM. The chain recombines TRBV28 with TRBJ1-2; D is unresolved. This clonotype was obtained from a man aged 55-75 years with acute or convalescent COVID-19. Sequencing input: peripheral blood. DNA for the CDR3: TGTGCCTCTTCCCCCAGGTCCTATGGCTACACCTTC. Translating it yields CASSPRSYGYTF.